These 21 T cell receptor beta chains were all obtained from the same sample, sequenced in a study of OX40 agonist ivuxolimab in advanced cancers. Libraries were prepared by immunoSEQ multiplex PCR; TCRdb keeps only in-frame clonotypes and omits some of them. The data contain tens of thousands of clones, under 90% of them seen just once; the ten biggest clones take up approximately 20%. Specimen: CD4+ or CD8+ T cells sorted from blood, collected in a trial of the OX40 agonist ivuxolimab. These receptors were collected from an adult with an advanced solid tumor such as melanoma, head and neck, liver or kidney cancer.

The CDR3: CASSVVAGRYTGELFF. The CDR3 DNA follows: TGTGCCAGCAGCGTAGTGGCGGGAAGATACACCGGGGAGCTGTTTTTT. The chain has TRBV9 and TRBJ2-2; the D gene is possibly TRBD2 (6 bases). The CDR3 has 16 residues. CDR1 and CDR2 (germline): SGDLS, YYNGEE. Trimming took 0 bases from V and 3 from J, leaving 12 bases between them. The full variable domain, rest sourced from reference TRBV9 and TRBJ2-2, is DSGVTQTPKHLITATGQRVTLRCSPRSGDLSVYWYQQSLDQGLQFLIQYYNGEERAKGNILERFSAQQFPDLHSELNLSSLELGDSALYFCASSVVAGRYTGELFFGEGSRLTVL.

The rearrangement uses TRBV7-2 and TRBJ2-5, with TRBD2 matching over 13 bases. Germline-derived CDR1 and CDR2 are SGHTA and FQGNSA. The CDR3 consists of 17 residues. Trimming removed 5 bases from V and 4 bases from J; junction bases left unmatched: 10. CDR3 coding DNA: TGTGCCAGCAGCCCGACCAGACTAGCGGGGGGAGGAGAGACCCAGTACTTC. Protein: CASSPTRLAGGGETQYF.

V usage is TRBV4-1 and J usage is TRBJ1-3; no clear D. The V gene's germline CDR1 is MGHRA and CDR2 YSYEKL. This CDR3 contains 14 residues. The germline V and J ends were trimmed by 0 bases and 4 bases, with 7 bases remaining between them. CDR3 loop: CASSQDPGGNTIYF. In nucleotides, the CDR3 is TGCGCCAGCAGCCAAGACCCAGGAGGAAACACCATATATTTT.

The chain is built from TRBV27 and TRBJ2-7, with no clear D. Trimming stripped 3 bases from V and 5 bases from J, with 14 bases between. CDR3 size: 14 residues. Germline CDR1 MNHEY, CDR2 SMNVEV (reference sequence). CDR3 nucleotide sequence: TGTGCCAGCAGTTTCATCGGTGGAACCCACGAGCAGTACTTC. Amino acid sequence: CASSFIGGTHEQYF.

This clone was recorded only once. This chain connects TRBV19 to TRBJ1-1; 9 nucleotides agree with TRBD1. The CDR3 is made up of 14 amino acids. CDR1 is LNHDA and CDR2 is SQIVND in the germline V gene (reference sequence). The V and J ends lost 7 bases and 4 bases, in that order; junction bases with no gene match: 7. The CDR3 loop reads CASNPGTGITEAFF. CDR3 bases: TGTGCCAGTAATCCAGGGACAGGGATCACTGAAGCTTTCTTT.

This chain joins TRBV28 and TRBJ1-5; D is perhaps TRBD1 (6 bases). V lost 4 bases and J 0 bases, leaving 22 bases between the germline ends. Germline V lookup: CDR1 MDHEN, CDR2 SYDVKM. This CDR3 has 19 residues. Here the CDR3 reads CASSSPIIDRSYSNQPQHF. The CDR3 DNA reads TGTGCCAGCAGTTCACCAATCATCGACAGGTCCTATAGCAATCAGCCCCAGCATTTT.

The table lists this clone with a few counts. The rearrangement links TRBV10-3 to TRBJ1-5, with D possibly TRBD1 on 6 matching bases. This CDR3 comprises 18 residues. Germline CDR1 is ENHRY and CDR2 is SYGVKD. V was shortened by 0 bases and J by 0 bases, with 15 bases between the two germline ends. The CDR3 coding sequence is TGTGCCATCAGTGAGTCTACTATGGCAGGGGATAGCAATCAGCCCCAGCATTTT. This gives the protein CAISESTMAGDSNQPQHF.

This clone has just a few counts. The chain uses TRBV11-2 and TRBJ1-2; TRBD1 matches 8 bases. The germline gives CDR1 SGHAT, CDR2 FQNNGV. The J segment lost 3 bases and the V segment lost 4 bases, leaving 7 bases of the junction unmatched. The CDR3 loop spans 15 amino acids. The CDR3 reads CASSSRQDRDYGYTF. The CDR3 DNA follows: TGTGCCAGCAGCTCTCGACAGGACAGGGACTATGGCTACACCTTC.

The chain has TRBV29-1 and TRBJ2-1; 9 nucleotides align to TRBD1. Per germline, CDR1 SQVTM and CDR2 ANQGSEA. This CDR3 comprises 12 residues. Germline trimming cut 8 bases from V and 6 bases from J; bases unmatched to any gene: 5. CDR3: CSFKDRGNEQFF. In DNA, the CDR3 is TGCAGCTTTAAGGACAGGGGCAATGAGCAGTTCTTC.

The V gene is TRBV28, the J gene TRBJ2-7; weak D call: TRBD1 (5 bases). This CDR3 has 12 residues. Trimming shortened V by 5 bases and J by 3 bases, and 8 bases separated the two germline ends. CDR1 MDHEN and CDR2 SYDVKM come from the germline V gene. The CDR3 sequence is CASSLDNYEQYF. As DNA, the CDR3 is TGTGCCAGCAGTCTGGACAACTACGAGCAGTACTTC.

The chain recombines TRBV29-1 with TRBJ2-5; perhaps TRBD2 as D (5 bases). From germline, CDR1 is SQVTM and CDR2 ANQGSEA. V shed 2 bases and J shed 9 bases, with 16 bases lying between them. This CDR3 is 13 amino acids long. The CDR3 DNA is TGCAGCGTTGAAAAACGGGATTGGTCGGCCCAGTACTTC. Protein sequence: CSVEKRDWSAQYF.

The chain recombines TRBV7-8 with TRBJ1-1, with a possible D match to TRBD1 (5 bases). The CDR3 runs to 17 residues. The V end was cut by 3 bases, the J end by 4 bases, with 21 bases between. Germline loops: CDR1 SGHVS, CDR2 FQNEAQ. CDR3 protein: CASSLSRPGHEGTEAFF. CDR3 DNA sequence: TGTGCCAGCAGCTTGTCGCGGCCAGGACATGAAGGCACTGAAGCTTTCTTT.

V is TRBV19 and J is TRBJ2-1; D perhaps matches TRBD2 (6 bases). The CDR3 is 17 residues long. CDR1 is LNHDA, CDR2 SQIVND, per germline (reference sequence). The V gene lost 3 bases and the J gene lost 3 bases, with 18 bases spanning the gap. This chain's CDR3 is CASSMTVGDLIYNEQFF. CDR3 DNA: TGTGCCAGTAGTATGACAGTTGGGGACTTAATCTACAATGAGCAGTTCTTC.

The chain uses TRBV7-8 and TRBJ2-3; 7 nucleotides align to TRBD1. Losses at the gene ends were 9 bases for V and 0 bases for J; bases not matched to a gene: 6. CDR1 and CDR2 (germline): SGHVS, FQNEAQ. The CDR3 is made up of 14 amino acids. The CDR3: CASQGVESTDTQYF. The CDR3, as DNA: TGTGCCAGTCAGGGGGTGGAGAGCACAGATACGCAGTATTTT.

The chain couples TRBV7-3 to TRBJ2-1; D possibly corresponds to TRBD2 (6 bases). V was cut by 1 base and J by 4 bases, with 14 bases left in between. Germline V CDR1 and CDR2: SGHTA, FQGTGA. The CDR3 covers 16 residues. The DNA of the CDR3 is TGTGCCAGCAGCTTAAATCGGGGGTTTGGGTACAATGAGCAGTTCTTC. Protein: CASSLNRGFGYNEQFF.

This chain connects TRBV15 to TRBJ1-4; D not resolved. Trimming cost V 5 bases and J 5 bases, with 12 bases left between them. Per the germline V gene, CDR1 is LNHNV and CDR2 is YYDKDF (reference sequence). This CDR3 comprises 14 residues. The CDR3: CATSVENANEKLFF. The CDR3 DNA is TGTGCCACCAGCGTCGAAAACGCAAATGAAAAACTGTTTTTT.

CDR3 sequence (DNA): TGTGCCAGCAGCTTGTATAGGGAATACAATGAGCAGTTCTTC. This gives the protein CASSLYREYNEQFF. The rearrangement links TRBV5-6 to TRBJ2-1; D is unclear. From germline, CDR1 is SGHDT and CDR2 YYEEEE. CDR3 length: 14 amino acids. V lost 1 base and J 4 bases, leaving 9 bases between the germline ends.

This chain uses TRBV4-2 with TRBJ1-1, with a possible D match to TRBD1 (5 bases). The CDR3 extends over 13 amino acids. Trimming stripped 4 bases from V and 4 bases from J, with 10 bases between. Germline assignment: CDR1 LGHNA and CDR2 YNFKEQ. The CDR3 spells CASSRYRSTEAFF. In nucleotides, the CDR3 is TGTGCCAGCAGCCGATACAGGAGCACTGAAGCTTTCTTT.

This clone was counted once. This chain connects TRBV28 to TRBJ2-7; maybe TRBD1 (5 bases). CDR3 size: 15 residues. Germline V gene lookup returns CDR1 MDHEN and CDR2 SYDVKM. V shed 6 bases and J shed 2 bases, with 17 bases lying between them. CDR3 DNA: TGTGCCAGCAGCGTCCAGGGATCCGTCGCCTACGAGCAGTACTTC. Its translation: CASSVQGSVAYEQYF. Full variable domain (rest looked up from reference TRBV28 and TRBJ2-7): DVKVTQSSRYLVKRTGEKVFLECVQDMDHENMFWYRQDPGLGLRLIYFSYDVKMKEKGDIPEGYSVSREKKERFSLILESASTNQTSMYLCASSVQGSVAYEQYFGPGTRLTVT.

This chain joins TRBV9 and TRBJ2-7, with TRBD2 as a possible D gene (6 bases). The CDR3 extends over 16 amino acids. Trimming took off 2 bases at V and 5 bases at J, with 20 bases between the two ends. From germline, CDR1 is SGDLS and CDR2 YYNGEE. The CDR3 loop is CASSVSGLTTSHEQYF. The CDR3 DNA sequence: TGTGCCAGCAGCGTTTCGGGACTTACAACGTCCCACGAGCAGTACTTC.

The V gene is TRBV15, the J gene TRBJ2-7, with D tentatively TRBD1 or TRBD2 (5 bases each). The CDR3 sequence is 15 residues long. With 3 bases removed from V and 5 bases from J, the gap between germline ends came to 17 bases. Per the germline V gene, CDR1 is LNHNV and CDR2 is YYDKDF (reference sequence). DNA for the CDR3: TGTGCCACCAGCAGGGACCGGGGCTTACTAAACGAGCAGTACTTC. It specifies CATSRDRGLLNEQYF.